This T cell receptor beta chain emerged from a study of cytomegalovirus exposure and HLA in healthy donors. General study points: Most TCR sequences proved rare, with some public TCRs found in many donors. Cytomegalovirus association was assigned to about 180 TCR beta chains. Testing in vitro showed a few CMV-associated chains specific for CMV antigens.

Comment on this clone: The antigen remains unidentified.

The V and J ends lost 3 bases and 0 bases, in that order; junction bases with no gene match: 3. The CDR3 consists of 15 residues. Germline V gene data show CDR1 as SGDLS and CDR2 as YYNGEE. TCRdb keeps only in-frame clones here, not all; method: immunoSEQ multiplex PCR. This sample yields more than 100,000 clones, of which 88% are seen a single time; around 6% belongs to the top ten. Sequenced material: PBMCs. V gene TRBV9 combines with J gene TRBJ2-1; 7 bases match TRBD2. The receptor was derived from a woman aged 18-29 years in good health and CMV-seropositive. This CDR3 is CASSARGSSYNEQFF. CDR3 DNA sequence: TGTGCCAGCAGCGCGCGGGGGAGCTCCTACAATGAGCAGTTCTTC.